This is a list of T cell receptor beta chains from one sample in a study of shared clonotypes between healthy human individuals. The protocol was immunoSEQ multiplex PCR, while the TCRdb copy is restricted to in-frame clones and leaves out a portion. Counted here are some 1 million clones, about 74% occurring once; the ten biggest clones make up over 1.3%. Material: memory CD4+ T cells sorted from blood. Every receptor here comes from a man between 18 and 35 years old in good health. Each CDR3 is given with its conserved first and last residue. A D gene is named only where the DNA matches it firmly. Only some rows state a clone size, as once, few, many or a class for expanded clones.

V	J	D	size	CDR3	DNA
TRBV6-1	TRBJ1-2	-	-	CASSEHRGPGYTF	TGTGCCAGCAGTGAACATCGTGGTCCCGGCTACACCTTC
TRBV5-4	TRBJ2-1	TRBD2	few	CASSLASGRAKGEKQFF	TGTGCCAGCAGCTTGGCCAGCGGGAGGGCCAAAGGAGAAAAGCAGTTCTTC
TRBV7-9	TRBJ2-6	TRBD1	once	CASSRNSGTGLSGANVLTF	TGTGCCAGCAGCCGCAATTCCGGGACAGGACTCTCTGGGGCCAACGTCCTGACTTTC
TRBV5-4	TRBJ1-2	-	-	CASSRRDLNYGYTF	TGTGCCAGCAGCAGGAGGGACCTCAACTATGGCTACACCTTC
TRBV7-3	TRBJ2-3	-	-	CASSLMTADTQYF	TGTGCCAGCAGCTTAATGACAGCAGATACGCAGTATTTT
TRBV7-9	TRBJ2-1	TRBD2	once	CASSLDRLAGSYEQFF	TGTGCCAGCAGCTTAGATAGATTAGCGGGATCGTATGAGCAGTTCTTC
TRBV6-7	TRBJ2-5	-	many	CASSYWGGGRRAQYF	TGTGCCAGCAGTTACTGGGGCGGGGGCCGGAGGGCCCAGTACTTC
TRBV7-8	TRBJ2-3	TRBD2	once	CASSLGAGGLTDTQYF	TGTGCCAGCAGCTTGGGTGCGGGGGGCCTCACAGATACGCAGTATTTT
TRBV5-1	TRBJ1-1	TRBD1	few	CASSSDRGWDAFF	TGCGCCAGCAGCTCAGACAGGGGATGGGATGCTTTCTTT
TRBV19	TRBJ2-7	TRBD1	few	CASSRDDRAIGDYEQYF	TGTGCCAGTAGTAGAGACGACAGGGCTATAGGGGACTACGAGCAGTACTTC
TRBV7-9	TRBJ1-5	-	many	CASSLAGPLGDQPQHF	TGTGCCAGCAGCTTGGCGGGACCCTTGGGGGATCAGCCCCAGCATTTT
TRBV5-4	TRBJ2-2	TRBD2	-	CASSLALAGTGELFF	TGTGCCAGCAGCTTGGCGCTAGCGGGCACCGGGGAGCTGTTTTTT
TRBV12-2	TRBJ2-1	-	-	CASRFLRALAGSGDEQFF	TGTGCAAGTCGCTTCCTCAGGGCACTAGCGGGGAGTGGCGATGAGCAGTTCTTC
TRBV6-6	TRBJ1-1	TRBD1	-	CASSSAPGGEGPEAFF	TGTGCCAGCAGTTCTGCCCCAGGGGGCGAGGGGCCTGAAGCTTTCTTT
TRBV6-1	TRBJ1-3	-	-	CASSVTDSGNTIYF	TGTGCCAGCAGTGTGACAGACTCTGGAAACACCATATATTTT
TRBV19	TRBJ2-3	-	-	CASRTHTDTQYF	TGTGCCAGTAGGACGCACACAGATACGCAGTATTTT
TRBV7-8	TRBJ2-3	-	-	CASRGQTDTQYF	TGTGCCAGCAGGGGGCAGACAGATACGCAGTATTTT
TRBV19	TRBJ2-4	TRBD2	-	CASSMSASGTKNIQYF	TGTGCCAGTAGTATGTCGGCTAGCGGGACCAAAAACATTCAGTACTTC
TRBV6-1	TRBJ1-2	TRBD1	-	CASGLGTGGSYTF	TGTGCCAGCGGATTAGGGACAGGGGGGAGCTACACCTTC